The sequence of this T cell receptor (beta chain) was determined in a study of blood T cell repertoires in COVID-19. TCRdb keeps only in-frame clones here, not all; method: immunoSEQ multiplex PCR. Among approximately 100,000 clones listed, 84% were seen once. This CDR3 region has 13 residues. V shed 5 bases and J 4 bases; nucleotides not matched to a gene: 3. Looked up from germline, CDR1 is MDHEN and CDR2 is SYDVKM. Source material: peripheral blood. The V call is TRBV28, the J call TRBJ1-2; 8 bases match TRBD1. This TCR derives from a woman between 55 and 75 years old with acute or convalescent COVID-19. The CDR3 is CASSQDRVYGYTF. Here the CDR3 DNA reads TGTGCCAGCAGTCAGGACAGGGTCTATGGCTACACCTTC.